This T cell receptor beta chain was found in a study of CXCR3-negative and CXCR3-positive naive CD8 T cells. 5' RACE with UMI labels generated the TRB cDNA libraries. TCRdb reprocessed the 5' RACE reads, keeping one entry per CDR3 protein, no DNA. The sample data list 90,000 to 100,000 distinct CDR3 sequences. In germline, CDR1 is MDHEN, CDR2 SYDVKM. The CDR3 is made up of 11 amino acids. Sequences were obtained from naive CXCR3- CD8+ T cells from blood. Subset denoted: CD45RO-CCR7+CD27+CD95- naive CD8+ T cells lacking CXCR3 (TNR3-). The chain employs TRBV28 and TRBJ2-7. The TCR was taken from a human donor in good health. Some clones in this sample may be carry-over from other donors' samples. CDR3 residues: CASMGSYEQYF.